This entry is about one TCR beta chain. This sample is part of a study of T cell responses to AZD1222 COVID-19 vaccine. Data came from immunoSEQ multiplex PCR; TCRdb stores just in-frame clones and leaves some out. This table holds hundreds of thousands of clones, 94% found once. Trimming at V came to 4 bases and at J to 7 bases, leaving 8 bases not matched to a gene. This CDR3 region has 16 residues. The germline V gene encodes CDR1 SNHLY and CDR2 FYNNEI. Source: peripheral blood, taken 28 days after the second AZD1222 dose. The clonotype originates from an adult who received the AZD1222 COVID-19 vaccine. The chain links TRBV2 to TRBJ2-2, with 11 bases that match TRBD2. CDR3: CASSVVAGGPGGELFF. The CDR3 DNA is TGTGCCAGCAGTGTGGTAGCGGGGGGGCCAGGCGGGGAGCTGTTTTTT. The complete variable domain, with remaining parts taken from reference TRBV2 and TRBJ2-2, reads EPEVTQTPSHQVTQMGQEVILRCVPISNHLYFYWYRQILGQKVEFLVSFYNNEISEKSEIFDDQFSVERPDGSNFTLKIRSTKLEDSAMYFCASSVVAGGPGGELFFGEGSRLTVL.